This is a list of T cell receptor beta chains from one sample in a study of shared clonotypes between healthy human individuals. Method: immunoSEQ multiplex PCR; TCRdb's copy keeps in-frame clones and lacks some. Among roughly 2,300,000 clones listed, 80% to 95% were seen once. Sequenced: naive CD4+ T cells from PBMCs. Receptors were obtained from a man in his late teens or twenties in good health. Some clones in this sample may be carry-over from other donors' samples. Both conserved end residues are part of each CDR3. Fields, in order: clone size, D gene, J gene, V gene, CDR3 protein, CDR3 DNA. D genes are given only for firm matches. A row's size may be missing; if present it is once, few, many or a size class.

- | - | TRBJ1-1 | TRBV28 | CASSRDLRNTEAFF | TGTGCCAGCAGTCGGGACTTACGGAACACTGAAGCTTTCTTT
- | - | TRBJ1-3 | TRBV7-2 | CASSLEVAGFLGNTIYF | TGTGCCAGCAGCTTAGAAGTCGCGGGTTTTCTAGGAAACACCATATATTTT
few | TRBD1 | TRBJ1-2 | TRBV6-1 | CASSDQGQNYGYTF | TGTGCCAGCAGTGACCAGGGACAGAACTATGGCTACACCTTC
once | TRBD1 | TRBJ2-7 | TRBV28 | CASSPHVGGLRRYEQYF | TGTGCCAGCAGTCCCCACGTAGGGGGCCTAAGGAGATACGAGCAGTACTTC
- | - | TRBJ2-3 | TRBV20-1 | CSARDTDTQYF | TGCAGTGCTAGAGATACAGATACGCAGTATTTT
- | - | TRBJ2-3 | TRBV5-6 | CASSLLRDDTQYF | TGTGCCAGCAGCTTGTTACGGGACGATACGCAGTATTTT
- | - | TRBJ1-1 | TRBV15 | CATSRDRVGREAFF | TGTGCCACCAGCAGAGATCGTGTGGGGCGTGAAGCTTTCTTT
- | TRBD1 | TRBJ2-1 | TRBV5-6 | CASSLAGTGDYNEQFF | TGTGCCAGCAGCTTGGCCGGGACAGGAGACTACAATGAGCAGTTCTTC
- | - | TRBJ2-3 | TRBV18 | CASSPINVQGREDTQYF | TGTGCCAGCTCACCAATTAACGTCCAGGGCCGGGAAGATACGCAGTATTTT
- | - | TRBJ1-3 | TRBV19 | CASRGDSGNTIYF | TGTGCCAGTAGGGGCGACTCTGGAAACACCATATATTTT
- | TRBD1 | TRBJ1-2 | TRBV6-1 | CASSEAKWTGLDGYTF | TGTGCCAGCAGTGAAGCGAAATGGACAGGTCTGGACGGCTACACCTTC
- | - | TRBJ2-3 | TRBV9 | CASSPGSGVVQYF | TGTGCCAGCAGCCCAGGGTCGGGGGTGGTGCAGTATTTT
- | - | TRBJ2-7 | TRBV5-6 | CASSLVDLEQYF | TGTGCCAGCAGCTTGGTGGATCTCGAGCAGTACTTC
- | - | TRBJ2-3 | TRBV7-2 | CASRPQGSTDTQYF | TGTGCCAGCAGGCCCCAAGGGAGCACAGATACGCAGTATTTT
- | TRBD2 | TRBJ2-1 | TRBV19 | CASSVSGTTNYNEQFF | TGTGCCAGTAGTGTATCCGGGACTACAAACTACAATGAGCAGTTCTTC
- | TRBD1 | TRBJ2-3 | TRBV9 | CASSVGTGRADTQYF | TGTGCCAGCAGCGTCGGGACAGGGAGGGCAGATACGCAGTATTTT
- | - | TRBJ1-5 | TRBV2 | CASSEEVYRDQPQHF | TGTGCCAGCAGTGAAGAGGTCTATAGGGATCAGCCCCAGCATTTT
- | - | TRBJ1-1 | TRBV25-1 | CASSDRDTRNTEAFF | TGTGCCAGCAGTGATCGGGACACAAGGAACACTGAAGCTTTCTTT
- | - | TRBJ2-3 | TRBV7-2 | CASSLGRIGDTQYF | TGTGCCAGCAGCTTAGGACGGATAGGCGATACGCAGTATTTT
- | - | TRBJ2-7 | TRBV9 | CASSVAPLPGGVSEQYF | TGTGCCAGCAGCGTAGCCCCCCTCCCAGGAGGGGTCAGCGAGCAGTACTTC
few | - | TRBJ1-1 | TRBV5-8 | CASSLRVSEAFF | TGTGCCAGCAGCTTGAGGGTTTCTGAAGCTTTCTTT
- | - | TRBJ1-4 | TRBV5-1 | CASGRLGADNEKLFF | TGCGCCAGCGGGCGGCTTGGGGCCGATAATGAAAAACTGTTTTTT
- | TRBD1 | TRBJ1-4 | TRBV5-1 | CASSLTSGQGNEKLFF | TGCGCCAGCAGCTTAACGTCGGGACAGGGGAATGAAAAACTGTTTTTT
few | - | TRBJ1-2 | TRBV28 | CASTGVGYTF | TGTGCCAGCACAGGGGTGGGCTACACCTTC
- | - | TRBJ1-2 | TRBV4-3 | CASSQESGGHGYTF | TGCGCCAGCAGCCAAGAGTCGGGGGGACATGGCTACACCTTC
- | - | TRBJ2-1 | TRBV7-9 | CASSLRDGGDEQFF | TGTGCCAGCAGCTTGAGGGACGGCGGGGATGAGCAGTTCTTC
- | TRBD1 | TRBJ2-7 | TRBV5-4 | CASSHTKQGAGEQYF | TGTGCCAGCAGCCATACGAAACAGGGGGCTGGCGAGCAGTACTTC
- | - | TRBJ1-1 | TRBV6-6 | CASQWGQYEAFF | TGTGCGAGCCAATGGGGGCAGTATGAAGCTTTCTTT
- | - | TRBJ1-1 | TRBV15 | CATSRAADSEAFF | TGTGCCACCAGCAGAGCGGCGGACTCAGAAGCTTTCTTT
- | - | TRBJ2-7 | TRBV27 | CASSLKGTNLYEQYF | TGTGCCAGCAGTTTAAAAGGGACCAATTTATACGAGCAGTACTTC
- | TRBD1 | TRBJ2-7 | TRBV7-2 | CASSPDRGLAYEQYF | TGTGCCAGCAGCCCCGACAGGGGATTGGCCTACGAGCAGTACTTC
- | - | TRBJ2-1 | TRBV4-1 | CASSQSGLYPSDEQFF | TGCGCCAGCAGCCAATCGGGCCTGTATCCCAGCGATGAGCAGTTCTTC
- | - | TRBJ1-1 | TRBV2 | CASSDIPQGMNTEAFF | TGTGCCAGCAGTGATATTCCGCAGGGAATGAACACTGAAGCTTTCTTT
- | - | TRBJ1-5 | TRBV2 | CASKQGPNQPQHF | TGTGCCAGCAAACAGGGTCCCAATCAGCCCCAGCATTTT
- | TRBD2 | TRBJ2-7 | TRBV2 | CAGASGGSREQYF | TGTGCCGGGGCAAGCGGGGGCTCGAGGGAGCAGTACTTC
- | - | TRBJ2-2 | TRBV6-5 | CASSYVEGYNTGELFF | TGTGCCAGCAGTTACGTGGAGGGGTATAACACCGGGGAGCTGTTTTTT
once | - | TRBJ2-2 | TRBV5-1 | CASSLIVGGPNTGELFF | TGCGCCAGCAGCTTGATTGTGGGCGGACCGAACACCGGGGAGCTGTTTTTT
- | TRBD2 | TRBJ2-7 | TRBV6-6 | CASSRLAGAYEQYF | TGTGCCAGCAGCCGACTAGCGGGGGCCTACGAGCAGTACTTC
once | TRBD2 | TRBJ2-1 | TRBV5-1 | CASSLLLAGELGNEQFF | TGCGCCAGCAGCTTGTTGCTAGCGGGAGAACTAGGGAATGAGCAGTTCTTC
few | TRBD1 | TRBJ1-2 | TRBV18 | CASRQGDYGYTF | TGTGCCAGCAGACAGGGGGACTATGGCTACACCTTC
- | - | TRBJ2-3 | TRBV19 | CASSMVPAYSTDTQYF | TGTGCCAGTAGTATGGTGCCGGCATATAGCACAGATACGCAGTATTTT
- | TRBD2 | TRBJ2-7 | TRBV30 | CAWAQTGTSGEQYF | TGTGCCTGGGCCCAAACCGGGACTAGTGGCGAGCAGTACTTC
- | - | TRBJ2-3 | TRBV25-1 | CASSESGGTDTQYF | TGTGCCAGCAGTGAATCAGGAGGGACAGATACGCAGTATTTT
- | - | TRBJ1-5 | TRBV28 | CASSDRKGILSNQPQHF | TGTGCCAGCAGTGATAGAAAGGGAATCCTGAGCAATCAGCCCCAGCATTTT
- | TRBD1 | TRBJ2-7 | TRBV5-4 | CASSTDRGREEQYF | TGTGCCAGCAGCACGGACAGGGGGCGGGAAGAGCAGTACTTC
- | - | TRBJ2-3 | TRBV15 | CATSRDPVITDTQYF | TGTGCCACCAGCAGAGACCCAGTAATCACAGATACGCAGTATTTT
- | TRBD2 | TRBJ2-5 | TRBV4-1 | CASSHRLAGDQETQYF | TGCGCCAGCAGCCACCGACTAGCGGGAGACCAAGAGACCCAGTACTTC
- | - | TRBJ2-7 | TRBV4-1 | CASSPAVGGPGREQYF | TGCGCCAGCAGCCCCGCCGTGGGGGGCCCAGGGCGTGAGCAGTACTTC
- | TRBD2 | TRBJ2-7 | TRBV25-1 | CASRLAGLEEQYF | TGTGCCAGCAGACTAGCGGGACTGGAGGAGCAGTACTTC
once | - | TRBJ2-7 | TRBV7-2 | CASSLLATTSYEQYF | TGTGCCAGCAGCTTACTAGCGACCACCTCCTACGAGCAGTACTTC
- | - | TRBJ1-5 | TRBV28 | CASSIGGAHGNQPQHF | TGTGCCAGCAGCATAGGGGGGGCCCACGGCAATCAGCCCCAGCATTTT
once | TRBD1 | TRBJ2-2 | TRBV7-3 | CASRRGTEAGELFF | TGTGCCAGCAGACGAGGGACAGAGGCCGGGGAGCTGTTTTTT
- | - | TRBJ1-5 | TRBV9 | CASSPKGQPQHF | TGTGCCAGCAGCCCTAAGGGTCAGCCCCAGCATTTT
- | - | TRBJ2-3 | TRBV5-1 | CASSEGHGPDTQYF | TGCGCCAGCAGCGAGGGACACGGTCCAGATACGCAGTATTTT